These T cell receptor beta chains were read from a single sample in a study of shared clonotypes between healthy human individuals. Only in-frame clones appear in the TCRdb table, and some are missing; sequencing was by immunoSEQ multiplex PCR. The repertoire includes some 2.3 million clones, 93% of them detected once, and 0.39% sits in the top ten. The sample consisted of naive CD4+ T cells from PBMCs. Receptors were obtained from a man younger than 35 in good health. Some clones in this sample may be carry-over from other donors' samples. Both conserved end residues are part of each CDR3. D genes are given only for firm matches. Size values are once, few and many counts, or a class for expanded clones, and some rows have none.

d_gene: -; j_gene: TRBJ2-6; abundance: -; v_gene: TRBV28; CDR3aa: CASSLFGTPGANVLTF; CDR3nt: TGTGCCAGCAGTTTATTCGGGACCCCTGGGGCCAACGTCCTGACTTTC
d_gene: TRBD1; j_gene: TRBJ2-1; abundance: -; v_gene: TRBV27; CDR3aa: CASTPQGAYNEQFF; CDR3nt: TGTGCCAGCACGCCACAGGGGGCCTACAATGAGCAGTTCTTC
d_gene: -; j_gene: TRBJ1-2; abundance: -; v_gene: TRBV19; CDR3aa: CASTSFTRGDYGYTF; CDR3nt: TGTGCCAGTACCTCTTTCACTCGGGGGGACTATGGCTACACCTTC
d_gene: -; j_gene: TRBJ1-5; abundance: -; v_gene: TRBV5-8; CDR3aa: CASSLALYSNQPQHF; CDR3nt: TGTGCCAGCAGCTTGGCGCTTTATAGCAATCAGCCCCAGCATTTT
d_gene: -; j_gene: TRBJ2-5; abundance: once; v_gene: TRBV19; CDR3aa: CASSITQQETQYF; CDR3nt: TGTGCCAGTAGTATTACACAGCAAGAGACCCAGTACTTC
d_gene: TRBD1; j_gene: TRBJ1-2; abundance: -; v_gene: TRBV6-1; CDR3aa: CASSATEDRGPTSYGYTF; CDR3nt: TGTGCCAGCAGTGCGACGGAAGACAGGGGCCCAACCTCCTATGGCTACACCTTC
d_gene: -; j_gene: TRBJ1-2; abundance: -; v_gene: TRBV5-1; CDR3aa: CASSLNGAEGGYTF; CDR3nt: TGCGCCAGCAGCTTGAATGGGGCGGAGGGTGGCTACACCTTC
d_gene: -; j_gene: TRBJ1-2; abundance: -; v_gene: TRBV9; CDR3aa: CASSVEAGPSYGYTF; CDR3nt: TGTGCCAGCAGCGTAGAAGCAGGCCCTAGCTATGGCTACACCTTC
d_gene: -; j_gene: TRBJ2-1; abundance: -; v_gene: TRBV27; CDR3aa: CASTLQGPKRSLQFF; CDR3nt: TGTGCCAGCACCCTACAGGGACCGAAGCGGTCGCTGCAGTTCTTC
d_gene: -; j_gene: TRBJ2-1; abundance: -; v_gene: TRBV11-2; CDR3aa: CASSLGTPDEQFF; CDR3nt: TGTGCCAGCAGCTTAGGTACGCCCGATGAGCAGTTCTTC
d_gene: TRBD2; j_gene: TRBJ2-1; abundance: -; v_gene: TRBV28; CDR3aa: CATNLAGGPANEQFF; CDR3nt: TGTGCCACCAATCTAGCGGGAGGGCCGGCGAATGAGCAGTTCTTC
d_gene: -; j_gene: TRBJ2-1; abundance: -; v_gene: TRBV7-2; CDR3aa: CASSLSGGSYNEQFF; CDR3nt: TGTGCCAGCAGCTTATCAGGCGGCTCCTACAATGAGCAGTTCTTC
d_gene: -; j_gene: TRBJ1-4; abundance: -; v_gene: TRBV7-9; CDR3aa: CASSLVTEGEKLFF; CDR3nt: TGTGCCAGCAGCTTAGTGACCGAGGGGGAAAAACTGTTTTTT
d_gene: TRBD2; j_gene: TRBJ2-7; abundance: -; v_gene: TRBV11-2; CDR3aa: CASSLALPTSGIYEQYF; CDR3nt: TGTGCCAGCAGCTTAGCCCTACCGACTAGCGGGATCTACGAGCAGTACTTC
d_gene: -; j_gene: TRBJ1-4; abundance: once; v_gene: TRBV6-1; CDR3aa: CASTREATNEKLFF; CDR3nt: TGTGCCAGCACACGGGAGGCAACTAATGAAAAACTGTTTTTT
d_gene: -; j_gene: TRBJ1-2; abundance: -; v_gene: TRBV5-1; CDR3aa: CASSLGEGGYTF; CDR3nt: TGCGCCAGCAGCTTGGGTGAGGGGGGCTACACCTTC
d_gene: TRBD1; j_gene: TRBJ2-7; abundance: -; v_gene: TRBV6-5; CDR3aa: CASSRDRTYYEQYF; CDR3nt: TGTGCCAGCAGTAGGGACAGGACTTACTACGAGCAGTACTTC
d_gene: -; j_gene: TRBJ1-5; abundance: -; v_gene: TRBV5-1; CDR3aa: CASSPGGGAATQPQHF; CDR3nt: TGCGCCAGCAGCCCCGGAGGTGGGGCAGCTACCCAGCCCCAGCATTTT
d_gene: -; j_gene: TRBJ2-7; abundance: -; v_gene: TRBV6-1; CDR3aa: CATTLGLYEQYF; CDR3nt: TGTGCCACCACCTTGGGCCTATACGAGCAGTACTTC
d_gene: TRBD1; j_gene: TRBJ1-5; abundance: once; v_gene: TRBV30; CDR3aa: CACGQGGGQPQHF; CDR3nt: TGTGCCTGCGGACAGGGAGGAGGTCAGCCCCAGCATTTT
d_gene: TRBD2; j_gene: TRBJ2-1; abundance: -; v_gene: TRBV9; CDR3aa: CASSSRSGGGSYNEQFF; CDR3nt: TGTGCCAGCAGCTCCCGCAGCGGGGGGGGCTCCTACAATGAGCAGTTCTTC
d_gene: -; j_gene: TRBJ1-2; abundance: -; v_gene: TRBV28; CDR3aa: CASSPWVVGGAYGYTF; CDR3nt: TGTGCCAGCAGCCCTTGGGTGGTCGGTGGGGCCTATGGCTACACCTTC
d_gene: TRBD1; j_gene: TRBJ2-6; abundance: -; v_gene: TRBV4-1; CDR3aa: CASSQPGTGAISGANVLTF; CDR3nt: TGCGCCAGCAGCCAACCCGGGACAGGGGCTATCTCTGGGGCCAACGTCCTGACTTTC
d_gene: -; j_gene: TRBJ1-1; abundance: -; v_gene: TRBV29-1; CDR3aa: CSVERRTVYTEAFF; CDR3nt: TGCAGCGTTGAGAGAAGGACGGTCTACACTGAAGCTTTCTTT
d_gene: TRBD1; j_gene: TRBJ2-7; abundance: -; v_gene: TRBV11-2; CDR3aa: CASSLGTASSYEQYF; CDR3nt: TGTGCCAGCAGCCTCGGGACAGCTAGCTCCTACGAGCAGTACTTC
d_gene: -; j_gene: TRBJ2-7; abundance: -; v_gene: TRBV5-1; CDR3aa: CASSSSASGATGTDEQYF; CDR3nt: TGCGCCAGCAGCTCCTCGGCGTCCGGAGCAACGGGGACCGACGAGCAGTACTTC
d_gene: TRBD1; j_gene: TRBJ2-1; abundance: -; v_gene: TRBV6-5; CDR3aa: CASSYLAGGYNEQFF; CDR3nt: TGTGCCAGCAGTTACCTAGCAGGGGGCTACAATGAGCAGTTCTTC
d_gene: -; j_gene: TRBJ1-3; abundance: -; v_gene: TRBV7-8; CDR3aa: CASSFRGSQGRSGNTIYF; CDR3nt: TGTGCCAGCAGCTTCCGAGGGTCCCAGGGCCGCTCTGGAAACACCATATATTTT
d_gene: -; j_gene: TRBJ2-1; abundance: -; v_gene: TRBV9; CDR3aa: CASSETQRPYNEQFF; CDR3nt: TGTGCCAGCAGCGAAACCCAGCGGCCCTACAATGAGCAGTTCTTC
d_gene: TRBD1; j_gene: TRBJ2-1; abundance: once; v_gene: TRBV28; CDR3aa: CASPPSTGSYNEQFF; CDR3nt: TGTGCCAGCCCACCATCGACAGGGTCGTACAATGAGCAGTTCTTC
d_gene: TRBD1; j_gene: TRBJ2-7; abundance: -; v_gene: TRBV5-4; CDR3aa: CASSLGGPYPAYEQYF; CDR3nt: TGTGCCAGCAGCTTAGGGGGCCCTTACCCAGCCTACGAGCAGTACTTC
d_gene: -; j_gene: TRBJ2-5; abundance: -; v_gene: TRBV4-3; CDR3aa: CASSQSLRSVNQETQYF; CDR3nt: TGCGCCAGCAGCCAATCTTTGAGGTCGGTAAACCAAGAGACCCAGTACTTC
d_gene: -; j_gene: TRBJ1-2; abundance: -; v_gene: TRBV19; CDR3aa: CASSMERRNGYTF; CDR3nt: TGTGCCAGTAGTATGGAGCGTAGGAATGGCTACACCTTC
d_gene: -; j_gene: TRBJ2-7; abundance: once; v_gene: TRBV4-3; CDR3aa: CASSQAWAPDYEQYF; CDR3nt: TGCGCCAGCAGCCAGGCCTGGGCCCCTGACTACGAGCAGTACTTC
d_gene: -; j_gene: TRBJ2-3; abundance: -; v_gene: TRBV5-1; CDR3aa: CASSPEPSTDTQYF; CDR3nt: TGCGCCAGCAGCCCTGAGCCAAGCACAGATACGCAGTATTTT
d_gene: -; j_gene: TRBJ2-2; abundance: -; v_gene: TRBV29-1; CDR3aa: CSVGWNEAGELFF; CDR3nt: TGCAGCGTTGGGTGGAATGAGGCCGGGGAGCTGTTTTTT
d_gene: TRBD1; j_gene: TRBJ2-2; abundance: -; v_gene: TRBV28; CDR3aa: CASRPGGVILTGELFF; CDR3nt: TGTGCCAGCAGACCAGGGGGCGTAATACTCACCGGGGAGCTGTTTTTT
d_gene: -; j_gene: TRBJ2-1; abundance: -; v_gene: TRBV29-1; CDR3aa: CSALGGSLPEQFF; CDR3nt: TGCAGCGCTCTGGGGGGTAGTCTTCCTGAGCAGTTCTTC
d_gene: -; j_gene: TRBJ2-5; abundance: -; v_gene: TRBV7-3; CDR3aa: CASSLRREETQYF; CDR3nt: TGTGCCAGCAGCTTACGGAGGGAAGAGACCCAGTACTTC
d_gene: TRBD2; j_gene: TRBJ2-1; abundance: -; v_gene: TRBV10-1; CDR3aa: CASSESGTSGRGEQFF; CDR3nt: TGCGCCAGCAGTGAGTCCGGAACTAGCGGGAGAGGCGAGCAGTTCTTC
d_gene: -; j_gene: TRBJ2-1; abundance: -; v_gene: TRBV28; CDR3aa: CASTKTVDSSYNEQFF; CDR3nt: TGTGCCAGCACCAAAACAGTGGACAGCTCCTACAATGAGCAGTTCTTC
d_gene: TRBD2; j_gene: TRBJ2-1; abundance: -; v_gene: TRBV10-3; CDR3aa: CAISETSGTYNEQFF; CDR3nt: TGTGCCATCAGTGAAACTAGCGGAACTTACAATGAGCAGTTCTTC
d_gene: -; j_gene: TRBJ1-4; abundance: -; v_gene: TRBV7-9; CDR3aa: CASSPYISVLNEKLFF; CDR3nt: TGTGCCAGCAGCCCCTACATAAGTGTCCTAAATGAAAAACTGTTTTTT
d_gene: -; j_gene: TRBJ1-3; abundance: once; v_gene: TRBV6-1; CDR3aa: CASSEPRTEKGVRQSGNTIYF; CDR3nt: TGTGCCAGCAGTGAACCCCGGACAGAAAAGGGAGTAAGGCAGTCTGGAAACACCATATATTTT
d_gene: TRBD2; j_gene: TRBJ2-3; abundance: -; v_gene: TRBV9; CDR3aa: CASSPTSVSTDTQYF; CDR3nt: TGTGCCAGCAGCCCAACTAGCGTTAGCACAGATACGCAGTATTTT
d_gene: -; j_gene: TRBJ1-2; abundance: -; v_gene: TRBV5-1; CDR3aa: CASSLEEGEGYTF; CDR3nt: TGCGCCAGCAGCTTAGAAGAGGGAGAGGGCTACACCTTC
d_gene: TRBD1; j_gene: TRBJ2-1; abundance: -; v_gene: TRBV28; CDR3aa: CASSQTGGLNEQFF; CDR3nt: TGTGCCAGCAGCCAAACAGGGGGTCTCAATGAGCAGTTCTTC
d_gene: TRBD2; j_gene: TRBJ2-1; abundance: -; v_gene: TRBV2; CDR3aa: CASSDKLAGAYTEQFF; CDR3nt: TGTGCCAGCAGCGACAAACTAGCGGGAGCCTACACTGAGCAGTTCTTC
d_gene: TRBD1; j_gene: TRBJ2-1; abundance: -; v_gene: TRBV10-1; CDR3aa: CASSPSRRGQGVLAYNEQFF; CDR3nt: TGCGCCAGCAGCCCCTCGAGGAGGGGACAGGGGGTATTGGCCTACAATGAGCAGTTCTTC
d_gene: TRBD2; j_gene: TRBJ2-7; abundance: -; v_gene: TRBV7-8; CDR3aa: CASSFVGGRATYEQYF; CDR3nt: TGTGCCAGCAGCTTCGTTGGCGGGAGAGCGACCTACGAGCAGTACTTC
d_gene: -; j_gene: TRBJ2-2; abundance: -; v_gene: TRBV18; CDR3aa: CASSPGGREVTGELFF; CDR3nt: TGTGCCAGCTCACCAGGGGGGCGCGAGGTCACCGGGGAGCTGTTTTTT
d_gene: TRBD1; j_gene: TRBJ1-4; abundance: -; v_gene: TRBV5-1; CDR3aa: CASSLGPFSRQGARELFF; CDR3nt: TGCGCCAGCAGCTTGGGGCCTTTTAGCAGACAGGGGGCCAGAGAACTGTTTTTT
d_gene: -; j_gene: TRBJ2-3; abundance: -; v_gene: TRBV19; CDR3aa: CASGTGPLGTQYF; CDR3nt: TGTGCCAGTGGTACCGGGCCCCTGGGTACGCAGTATTTT
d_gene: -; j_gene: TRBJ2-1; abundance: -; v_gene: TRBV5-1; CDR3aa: CASSPPGRNEQFF; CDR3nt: TGCGCCAGCAGCCCCCCCGGCCGGAATGAGCAGTTCTTC
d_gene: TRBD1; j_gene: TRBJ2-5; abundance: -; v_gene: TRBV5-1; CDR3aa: CASSSLQGAEETQYF; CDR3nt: TGCGCCAGCAGCTCCTTACAGGGGGCCGAAGAGACCCAGTACTTC
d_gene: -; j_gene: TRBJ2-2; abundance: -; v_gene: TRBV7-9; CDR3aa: CASSLREPSVLFF; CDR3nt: TGTGCCAGCAGCTTACGGGAACCATCCGTGCTGTTTTTT
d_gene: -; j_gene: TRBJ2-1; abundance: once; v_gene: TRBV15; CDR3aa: CATSTLGEDGPYNEQFF; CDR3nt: TGTGCCACCAGCACCCTAGGAGAGGACGGTCCCTACAATGAGCAGTTCTTC
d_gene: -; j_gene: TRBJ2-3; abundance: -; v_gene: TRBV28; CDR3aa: CASSSVIDTTDTQYF; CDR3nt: TGTGCCAGCAGTTCTGTTATTGACACCACAGATACGCAGTATTTT
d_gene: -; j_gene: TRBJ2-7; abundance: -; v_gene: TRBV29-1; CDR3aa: CSVGRERYEQYF; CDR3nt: TGCAGCGTTGGCAGGGAGAGGTACGAGCAGTACTTC